Listed here is a single T cell receptor (beta chain). Given a much more abundant clone one base away, this may be a read error. The missing conserved phenylalanine or tryptophan at the end of this CDR3 makes a read error likely. The record originates from a study of tumor-infiltrating lymphocytes in primary liver carcinoma. About the research overall: Productive TCRbeta reads per sample were roughly 3.5 to 7.13 million, not differing by tissue.

The germline V gene has CDR1 SQVTM and CDR2 ANQGSEA. This CDR3 region has 16 residues. Deletions cut 0 bases from V and 2 bases from J, with 15 bases between. Both blood RNA, taken from unsorted whole blood, and germline DNA were extracted. Enrolled patients were chronically infected with HBV and treatment-naive. Using a constant-region primer together with ProtoScript II reverse transcriptase, TCR beta cDNA was made from around 500 ng of total RNA. Three rounds of nested multiplex PCR with slightly modified ARM-PCR produced TCR beta libraries. TRBV1-TRBV30 forward primers and a C-beta reverse primer were used in the first two PCR rounds, which each ran for 9 to 10 cycles. TCRdb used MiXCR to reprocess the multiplex PCR reads, holding one entry per CDR3 protein. Counted here are around 170,000 distinct CDR3 sequences, 50% to 75% occurring once; the ten biggest clones make up around three quarters.

This rearrangement joins TRBV29-1 to TRBJ2-3; weak D call: TRBD1 (5 bases). The sample was peripheral blood. The clonotype originates from a man aged 35 to 55 with primary liver carcinoma and hepatitis B virus infection. CDR3 bases: TGCAGCGTTGAAGATCGGCTTAAGACAGTCACAGATACGCAGTATCTT. It codes for CSVEDRLKTVTDTQYL.